This TCR beta chain was recovered during a study of neurological immune-mediated disorders. This CDR3 has 15 residues. From germline, CDR1 is SGHRS and CDR2 YFSETQ. TCRdb re-called the 5' RACE reads with MiXCR, one entry per CDR3 protein. The data show over 90,000 distinct CDR3 sequences, under 14% seen once. At least ten counts were recorded for this clonotype. A read error may produce the germline difference seen at one junction end. Regarding time point: longitudinal time-point 3. The receptor's source is a female donor with HTLV-1-associated myelopathy (HAM/TSP). What was sequenced was PBMCs. The chain links TRBV5-1 to TRBJ2-5; 10 bases match TRBD1. The CDR3 here is CASSLGTGDQETQYF. Here the CDR3 DNA reads TGCGCCAGCAGTTTGGGGACAGGGGACCAAGAGACCCAGTACTTC.